The 18 T cell receptor beta chains given below trace back to one sample, sequenced in a study of T cell changes during pregnancy in multiple sclerosis (dated by TCRdb to between 2018 and 2021). The library relied on the immunoSEQ multiplex PCR assay. TCRdb stores this immuneACCESS table with in-frame sequences only. Part of the clones is absent; in the studies checked, under half of the shortfall reflects unresolved V genes, and no reason is known for the rest. The sample table lists approximately 35,000 clones, over 85% of them with a count of one. The ten largest clones take up about 0.72% of the sample. Specimen: CD4+ T cells from peripheral blood mononuclear cells, collected after pregnancy. Receptor source: a female donor in good health, enrolled as a control in a pregnancy study.

The V call is TRBV27, the J call TRBJ2-7; D may be TRBD1 (5 bases). Germline V CDR1 and CDR2: MNHEY, SMNVEV (reference sequence). The CDR3 is 15 amino acids. Trimming removed 5 bases at V and 3 bases at J, with 17 bases between. For the CDR3, the DNA is TGTGCCAGCAGTCCTTCTGGGGCCTTTTTCTACGAGCAGTACTTC. Translation gives CASSPSGAFFYEQYF.

The V call is TRBV4-3, the J call TRBJ2-5, with 9 bases aligning to TRBD2. CDR3 length: 17 residues. With 0 bases clipped from V and 5 bases from J, the junction kept 10 bases outside the gene matches. Germline lookup yields CDR1 LGHNA and CDR2 YSLEER. CDR3 in DNA: TGCGCCAGCAGCCAAGATAAGCTAGCGGGGTGGGGGGAGACCCAGTACTTC. It encodes CASSQDKLAGWGETQYF.

There are a few counts of this clone. The chain couples TRBV30 to TRBJ1-1; the D is unclear. This CDR3 contains 14 residues. Germline CDR1 is GTSNPN and CDR2 is SVGIG (reference sequence). Trimming pared 3 bases from V and 1 base from J, leaving 12 bases between. CDR3 coding DNA: TGTGCCTGGAGCCAACGGGCGGGGAACACTGAAGCTTTCTTT. Residues: CAWSQRAGNTEAFF.

This chain joins TRBV7-9 and TRBJ2-7; no firm D call. This CDR3 region has 14 residues. CDR1 and CDR2 from the germline V gene are SEHNR and FQNEAQ (reference sequence). V was cut by 2 bases and J by 6 bases, with 14 bases left in between. DNA of the CDR3: TGTGCCAGCAGCTTACAGCCCGGGTCTAGCGAGCAGTACTTC. This encodes CASSLQPGSSEQYF. The whole variable domain, remainder taken from reference TRBV7-9 and TRBJ2-7, is DTGVSQNPRHKITKRGQNVTFRCDPISEHNRLYWYRQTLGQGPEFLTYFQNEAQLEKSRLLSDRFSAERPKGSFSTLEIQRTEQGDSAMYLCASSLQPGSSEQYFGPGTRLTVT.

The chain recombines TRBV2 with TRBJ1-5; D possibly corresponds to TRBD1 (6 bases). V lost 1 base to trimming and J lost 7 bases, with 17 bases between them. The CDR3 length is 16 residues. The germline CDR1 and CDR2 sequences are SNHLY and FYNNEI. The CDR3 spells CASSEDGTFNLQPQHF. The CDR3 DNA follows: TGTGCCAGCAGTGAAGACGGGACATTCAATCTCCAGCCCCAGCATTTT.

The chain recombines TRBV19 with TRBJ1-5; 8 bases map to TRBD1. The germline V gene has CDR1 LNHDA and CDR2 SQIVND (reference sequence). The CDR3 is 15 residues long. Trimming cost V 7 bases and J 6 bases; bases outside gene matches: 11. CDR3: CASTLAQGARQPQHF. In DNA form, the CDR3 reads TGTGCCAGTACCTTAGCTCAGGGGGCTCGTCAGCCCCAGCATTTT.

The gene calls are TRBV19 and TRBJ1-5; TRBD1 agrees at 7 bases. There are 16 residues in the CDR3. Germline V gene sequence: CDR1 LNHDA, CDR2 SQIVND (reference sequence). J was trimmed by 0 bases and V by 7 bases; bases with no gene match: 9. The CDR3 region is CASTTTGHYSNQPQHF. The CDR3 DNA reads TGTGCCAGTACTACGACAGGGCATTATAGCAATCAGCCCCAGCATTTT. Variable domain in full (rest from reference TRBV19 and TRBJ1-5): DGGITQSPKYLFRKEGQNVTLSCEQNLNHDAMYWYRQDPGQGLRLIYYSQIVNDFQKGDIAEGYSVSREKKESFPLTVTSAQKNPTAFYLCASTTTGHYSNQPQHFGDGTRLSIL.

The chain joins TRBV28 to TRBJ2-3; tentative D call: TRBD2 (6 bases). With 7 bases removed from V and 0 bases from J, the gap between germline ends came to 20 bases. Germline loops: CDR1 MDHEN, CDR2 SYDVKM. The CDR3 is 17 residues long. The CDR3 protein is CASIPRRAGTSTDTQYF. CDR3 coding DNA: TGTGCCAGCATTCCTCGGAGGGCCGGGACTAGCACAGATACGCAGTATTTT.

The gene calls are TRBV5-6 and TRBJ2-7; TRBD1 aligns across 8 bases. With V trimmed by 4 bases and J by 1 base, 7 bases remained unmatched. CDR3 length equals 15 residues. The germline V gene encodes CDR1 SGHDT and CDR2 YYEEEE. In DNA form, the CDR3 reads TGTGCCAGCAGCCAATCCGGGACAGGATCCTACGAGCAGTACTTC. Encoded protein: CASSQSGTGSYEQYF.

This chain links TRBV5-1 with TRBJ2-7; possible D gene TRBD2, 6 bases. The CDR3 covers 16 residues. Trimming removed 0 bases at V and 3 bases at J, with 16 bases between. CDR1 is SGHRS, CDR2 YFSETQ, per germline. The CDR3 DNA is TGCGCCAGCAGCTTGGTGGTCGGGGGTAGCGGCTACGAGCAGTACTTC. Translating it yields CASSLVVGGSGYEQYF.

The V and J genes are TRBV11-2 and TRBJ2-3; D remains ambiguous. V dropped 2 bases and J dropped 5 bases, with 2 bases sitting between them. The CDR3 is 11 amino acids. Germline V gene lookup returns CDR1 SGHAT and CDR2 FQNNGV. CDR3 region: CASSLQDTQYF. The CDR3 DNA follows: TGTGCCAGCAGCTTACAAGATACGCAGTATTTT.

CDR3 loop: CASSEAHTGYGYTF. CDR3 DNA: TGTGCCAGCAGTGAAGCGCATACGGGCTATGGCTACACCTTC. J is TRBJ1-2 and V is TRBV6-1; D gene unclear. Trimming pared 0 bases from V and 4 bases from J, leaving 9 bases between. The CDR3 has 14 amino acids. Germline CDR1 is MNHNS and CDR2 is SASEGT.

V gene TRBV19 combines with J gene TRBJ2-5; TRBD1 agrees at 7 bases. The V and J ends lost 1 base and 4 bases, in that order; junction bases with no gene match: 12. Germline assignment: CDR1 LNHDA and CDR2 SQIVND (reference sequence). The CDR3 sequence is 17 residues long. CDR3 DNA: TGTGCCAGTAGTATAGTGACCGGGACAGCCCTTCGAGAGACCCAGTACTTC. Its protein product is CASSIVTGTALRETQYF.

The chain has TRBV5-1 and TRBJ2-7; possibly TRBD1 for D (6 bases). Between the trimmed V and J ends, which lost 4 bases and 3 bases, there was a span of 17 bases. This CDR3 spans 15 amino acids. The V gene's germline CDR1 is SGHRS and CDR2 YFSETQ. CDR3 residues: CASSRDQGNFYEQYF. As DNA, the CDR3 is TGCGCCAGCAGCCGGGATCAGGGGAATTTCTACGAGCAGTACTTC.

The V gene is TRBV28, the J gene TRBJ1-6; D gene uncertain. The CDR3 runs to 16 residues. CDR1 is MDHEN and CDR2 is SYDVKM in the germline V gene. V was cut by 7 bases and J by 0 bases, with 13 bases left in between. The CDR3 protein is CASKIPGSSYNSPLHF. In DNA form, the CDR3 reads TGTGCCAGCAAAATCCCCGGGAGCTCCTATAATTCACCCCTCCACTTT.

The rearrangement joins TRBV28 to TRBJ2-3; 10 bases are shared with TRBD1. The V and J ends lost 6 bases and 4 bases, in that order; junction bases with no gene match: 13. Per germline, CDR1 MDHEN and CDR2 SYDVKM. This CDR3 spans 17 amino acids. The CDR3 sequence is CASRPGTGVVAADTQYF. In DNA, the CDR3 is TGTGCCAGCAGGCCGGGGACAGGGGTGGTGGCCGCAGATACGCAGTATTTT.

This clone showed up just once. The rearrangement links TRBV23-1 to TRBJ2-7, with 8 bases identical to TRBD1. TRBV23-1 counts as an open reading frame of uncertain function. The CDR3 runs 18 residues. With V trimmed by 3 bases and J by 0 bases, 13 bases remained unmatched. CDR3 residues: CASSHSRTGWMSSYEQYF. The DNA for the CDR3 is TGCGCCAGCAGTCATTCCCGGACAGGGTGGATGAGCTCCTACGAGCAGTACTTC.

The chain carries TRBV5-5 and TRBJ2-7; 9 bases align to TRBD1. This CDR3 is 18 amino acids long. Germline assignment: CDR1 SGHKS and CDR2 YYEKEE (reference sequence). V lost 2 bases, J lost 5 bases, and 17 bases stayed unmatched. The CDR3 nucleotides are TGTGCCAGCAGCTTCGAGACATCATGGGACAGGGTGCGGGACGAGCAGTACTTC. Its translation is CASSFETSWDRVRDEQYF.